The clone carrying this TCR beta chain has ten or more counts. This sample was taken from a study of neurological immune-mediated disorders. This CDR3 region has 17 residues. Germline-derived CDR1 and CDR2 are MNHNY and SVGAGI (reference sequence). Trimming took off 2 bases at V and 0 bases at J, with 14 bases between the two ends. TCRdb redid the calling of the 5' RACE reads with MiXCR, one entry per CDR3 protein. The sample records 15,000 to 20,000 distinct CDR3 sequences, about 10% being singletons. Healthy controls consisted of blood bank volunteers in Maryland, USA. The sequenced sample was CD8+ T cells from blood. The rearrangement links TRBV6-6 to TRBJ1-5; no definite D call. The sequence came from a woman between 45 and 65 years old in good health. CDR3 nucleotide sequence: TGTGCCAGCAGTTACCTCGAAATATCAAATAGCAATCAGCCCCAGCATTTT. Its translation is CASSYLEISNSNQPQHF.